The following is a T cell receptor beta chain sequence with its context. This entry comes from a study of PD-L1 blockade in urothelial cancer. Across the whole study: Most of the 29 patients were men whose urothelial cancer was bladder-origin. Blood samples had a median of about 140,000 T cells, roughly 83,000 unique TCRs, and clonality about 0.074.

The authors spiked synthetic TCR analog templates into each PCR. TCRdb keeps only in-frame clones here, not all; method: immunoSEQ multiplex PCR. Here the sample spans around 30,000 clones, under 90% being singletons. Indicated time point: peripheral blood 6 weeks after treatment start. The specimen comprised PBMCs, sampled around atezolizumab (anti-PD-L1) treatment. The source of this sequence is a man aged 65 to 79 with urothelial cancer.

The CDR3 loop is CASSLLPSGGSYNEQFF. CDR3 sequence (DNA): TGTGCCAGCAGTTTGCTTCCTTCAGGGGGTTCTTACAATGAGCAGTTCTTC. V and J are TRBV28 and TRBJ2-1; 7 bases are shared with TRBD1. This CDR3 has 17 residues. Germline V CDR1 and CDR2: MDHEN, SYDVKM. With 3 bases clipped from V and 4 bases from J, the junction kept 12 bases outside the gene matches.